This T cell receptor (beta chain) was sequenced in a study of shared clonotypes between healthy human individuals. V gave up 7 bases and J gave up 1 base; unmatched junction bases: 7. The V gene's germline CDR1 is MNHEY and CDR2 SMNVEV (reference sequence). The CDR3 loop spans 15 amino acids. The assay was immunoSEQ multiplex PCR, and TCRdb's table has in-frame clones only and misses some. Here the sample spans about 1,900,000 clones, roughly 94% being singletons. As defined, naive CD8 cells were CD45RO-negative and positively selected for CCR7, with terminally differentiated effector memory CD45RA+ cells excluded. Healthy and HIV-negative, the adult donors had no recent acute infections or vaccinations. Details on this clone: Its antigen remains unknown.

General study points: Clonotypes shared by all four sorted-subset donors had higher generation probabilities than non-shared clonotypes. What limited the represented genetic and exposure-history diversity was the small number of donors.

Sample: naive CD8+ T cells sorted from blood. This sequence joins TRBV27 and TRBJ2-3, with 8 bases matching TRBD2. The TCR originated in a man aged 18 to 35 in good health. The CDR3 loop reads CASKQAGEGTDTQYF. CDR3 sequence (DNA): TGTGCCAGCAAACAAGCGGGAGAAGGCACAGATACGCAGTATTTT.